This TCR beta chain was obtained from a study of T cells expressing NK-cell markers. Study as a whole: Sorted CD3+CD56-NKG2C+, CD3+CD56+NKG2C+ and CD3+CD56+NKG2C- T cells supplied the TCR beta repertoires. One of eight sequenced donors was HCMV-seronegative; the other seven were seropositive.

Remarks on this clonotype: Its specificity is unknown.

The CDR3 is 15 amino acids. Per the germline V gene, CDR1 is SGHNT and CDR2 is YYREEE (reference sequence). 5'RACE template switching with UMIs generated TCR beta cDNA. After re-calling the 5' RACE reads, TCRdb lists one entry per CDR3 protein, DNA absent. The data show around 280,000 distinct CDR3 sequences, and the top ten clones hold approximately 0.42%. Study-level findings and limits: Whether expanded NKG2C+ T cell clones recognized HCMV stayed uncertain.

Sequences were obtained from blood T cells: a sorted CD56 or NKG2C T cell subset, CD4+ or CD8+ T cells, or bulk PBMC T cells (not recorded which). The V and J genes are TRBV5-4 and TRBJ2-3; TCRdb's D call, TRBD1, is unchecked because there is no DNA. The origin of this receptor is a man aged 18 to 30 in good health. The chain's CDR3 is CATTGGGPGLDTQYF. The whole variable domain, filled in from reference TRBV5-4 and TRBJ2-3, reads ETGVTQSPTHLIKTRGQQVTLRCSSQSGHNTVSWYQQALGQGPQFIFQYYREEENGRGNFPPRFSGLQFPNYSSELNVNALELDDSALYLCATTGGGPGLDTQYFGPGTRLTVL.